This is a list of T cell receptor beta chains from one sample in a study of blood T cell repertoires in COVID-19. Repertoires were generated with immunoSEQ multiplex PCR, while TCRdb's copy carries only in-frame clones and drops some. The sample has 50,000 or so clones; more than 75% are singletons. The source material was peripheral blood. The receptors derive from a woman aged 55-75 years with acute or convalescent COVID-19. CDR3s include the opening cysteine and the closing phenylalanine or tryptophan. D genes are given only for firm matches. Clone size, where shown, is once, few, many, or a class for clones that have expanded.

V gene	J gene	clone size	D gene	CDR3 protein	CDR3 DNA
TRBV5-8	TRBJ1-1	-	TRBD1	CASSFLGTGSGPEAFF	TGTGCCAGCAGCTTTCTCGGGACAGGGTCGGGCCCTGAAGCTTTCTTT
TRBV4-1	TRBJ1-3	-	-	CASSQQRYSSGNTIYF	TGCGCCAGCAGCCAGCAGAGATACAGCTCTGGAAACACCATATATTTT
TRBV19	TRBJ1-2	once	-	CASSMQGNYGYTF	TGTGCCAGTAGTATGCAGGGTAACTATGGCTACACCTTC
TRBV6-1	TRBJ1-6	-	-	CASSEAASLSPLHF	TGTGCCAGCAGTGAAGCGGCTTCACTATCACCCCTCCACTTT
TRBV4-1	TRBJ2-1	-	-	CASSKRPVQGNEQFF	TGCGCCAGCAGCAAGAGACCAGTTCAGGGGAATGAGCAGTTCTTC
TRBV7-8	TRBJ2-6	-	-	CASSRTGGSGANVLTF	TGTGCCAGCAGCCGGACCGGGGGCTCTGGGGCCAACGTCCTGACTTTC
TRBV7-2	TRBJ2-3	once	-	CASSLFGGHTDTQYF	TGTGCCAGCAGCTTATTCGGGGGGCACACAGATACGCAGTATTTT
TRBV5-1	TRBJ1-1	once	-	CASSFRGGGTEAFF	TGCGCCAGCAGCTTTCGGGGGGGCGGGACTGAAGCTTTCTTT
TRBV18	TRBJ1-1	once	-	CASSRAAGDTEAFF	TGTGCCAGCTCCCGCGCTGCGGGGGACACTGAAGCTTTCTTT
TRBV7-3	TRBJ2-1	-	-	CASSLRGGLSNEQFF	TGTGCCAGCAGCTTAAGGGGGGGCCTTTCCAATGAGCAGTTCTTC
TRBV4-1	TRBJ1-1	-	TRBD1	CASSQDAGGNTEAFF	TGCGCCAGCAGCCAAGATGCAGGGGGAAACACTGAAGCTTTCTTT
TRBV2	TRBJ2-7	-	TRBD2	CASSSLAGLSYEQYF	TGTGCCAGCAGTTCACTAGCGGGGCTTTCCTACGAGCAGTACTTC
TRBV14	TRBJ2-3	-	TRBD1	CASSRDRVTDTQYF	TGTGCCAGCAGCCGCGACAGGGTAACAGATACGCAGTATTTT
TRBV6-6	TRBJ1-4	-	TRBD1	CASSYSTGTGRGKLFF	TGTGCCAGCAGTTACTCAACCGGGACAGGGAGGGGAAAACTGTTTTTT
TRBV30	TRBJ1-1	once	-	CAWTPPGSYTEAFF	TGTGCCTGGACCCCTCCAGGATCTTACACTGAAGCTTTCTTT
TRBV4-2	TRBJ2-6	-	TRBD2	CASSQASLGGYPSGANVLTF	TGTGCCAGCAGCCAAGCCTCCCTGGGGGGGTATCCGTCTGGGGCCAACGTCCTGACTTTC
TRBV19	TRBJ1-4	-	-	CASSDQGNNEKLFF	TGTGCCAGTAGCGACCAGGGGAATAACGAAAAACTGTTTTTT